One sample yielded the 19 T cell receptor beta chains listed below, sequenced in a study of OX40 agonist ivuxolimab in advanced cancers. Profiled with immunoSEQ multiplex PCR; TCRdb holds only in-frame clones, not every one. The sample comprises around 100,000 clones, roughly nine tenths of which are singletons, and roughly 0.3% rests with the top ten. Source: CD4+ or CD8+ T cells sorted from blood, taken in a trial of the OX40 agonist ivuxolimab. These receptors all stem from an adult with an advanced solid tumor such as melanoma, head and neck, liver or kidney cancer.

The chain links TRBV2 to TRBJ1-6; 7 bases match TRBD1. Germline CDR1 is SNHLY and CDR2 is FYNNEI. The CDR3 runs to 13 residues. Trimming cost V 8 bases and J 6 bases; bases outside gene matches: 4. CDR3 sequence: CASAGQPNSPLHF. The CDR3 coding sequence is TGTGCCAGCGCGGGACAGCCTAATTCACCCCTCCACTTT. Full variable domain (rest looked up from reference TRBV2 and TRBJ1-6): EPEVTQTPSHQVTQMGQEVILRCVPISNHLYFYWYRQILGQKVEFLVSFYNNEISEKSEIFDDQFSVERPDGSNFTLKIRSTKLEDSAMYFCASAGQPNSPLHFGNGTRLTVT.

J is TRBJ1-5 and V is TRBV10-2; 8 positions match TRBD1. CDR1 is WSHSY, CDR2 SAAADI, per germline. Trimming at V came to 7 bases and at J to 6 bases, leaving 5 bases not matched to a gene. This CDR3 contains 13 residues. Here the CDR3 reads CASTGQGGQPQHF. As DNA, the CDR3 is TGCGCCAGCACCGGACAGGGTGGTCAGCCCCAGCATTTT.

This chain connects TRBV5-1 to TRBJ2-5; D gene uncertain. The CDR3 covers 14 residues. The V and J ends lost 2 bases and 1 base respectively, with 9 bases between them. Germline loops: CDR1 SGHRS, CDR2 YFSETQ. The chain's CDR3 is CASSFDTIQETQYF. The DNA of the CDR3 is TGCGCCAGCAGCTTTGACACCATCCAAGAGACCCAGTACTTC.

V is TRBV28 and J is TRBJ2-2; 8 bases agree with TRBD1. V trimming: 6 bases; J trimming: 4 bases; junction bases outside the gene matches: 7. This CDR3 has 15 residues. CDR1 and CDR2 (germline): MDHEN, SYDVKM. CDR3 nucleotides: TGTGCCAGCAGCTCGGACAGGGCCATCACCGGGGAGCTGTTTTTT. The encoded protein is CASSSDRAITGELFF.

This clone has a single count. This chain links TRBV19 with TRBJ1-5; D is unresolved. CDR3 length: 15 amino acids. V gave up 4 bases and J gave up 7 bases, with 17 bases separating them. From germline, CDR1 is LNHDA and CDR2 SQIVND (reference sequence). The CDR3 reads CASSKEGIKWQPQHF. The CDR3 DNA sequence: TGTGCCAGTAGTAAGGAAGGGATCAAGTGGCAGCCCCAGCATTTT.

V is TRBV28 and J is TRBJ2-1; 11 bases fit TRBD2. V lost 6 bases and J lost 6; bases outside the gene matches: 4. Looked up from germline, CDR1 is MDHEN and CDR2 is SYDVKM. The CDR3 loop spans 14 amino acids. The CDR3 reads CASSETSGINEQFF. The CDR3 bases are TGTGCCAGCAGCGAGACTAGCGGGATCAATGAGCAGTTCTTC.

This clone showed up just once. The V gene is TRBV6-1, the J gene TRBJ2-1, with D possibly being TRBD1 (6 bases). This CDR3 comprises 16 residues. With 3 bases removed from V and 0 bases from J, the gap between germline ends came to 12 bases. Germline CDR1 and CDR2: MNHNS and SASEGT. CDR3 in amino acids: CASSERQVRSYNEQFF. In DNA, the CDR3 is TGTGCCAGCAGTGAGCGACAGGTTCGCTCCTACAATGAGCAGTTCTTC.

The rearrangement joins TRBV9 to TRBJ2-1; 10 nucleotides align to TRBD2. The V segment lost 4 bases and the J segment 8 bases; nucleotides outside the gene matches: 6. This CDR3 region has 14 residues. Germline V gives CDR1 SGDLS, CDR2 YYNGEE. The CDR3 DNA is TGTGCCAGCAGCCCAAGGACTAGCGGATATGAGCAGTTCTTC. Encoded protein: CASSPRTSGYEQFF.

The chain has TRBV11-3 and TRBJ1-4; no definite D call. The CDR3 runs to 14 residues. Germline V CDR1 and CDR2: SGHNT, YENEEA. The V end was cut by 6 bases, the J end by 3 bases, with 11 bases between. Here the CDR3 DNA reads TGTGCCAGCAGGGAAGGGTTATCTAATGAAAAACTGTTTTTT. It yields the protein CASREGLSNEKLFF. The whole variable domain, remainder taken from reference TRBV11-3 and TRBJ1-4, is EAGVVQSPRYKIIEKKQPVAFWCNPISGHNTLYWYLQNLGQGPELLIRYENEEAVDDSQLPKDRFSAERLKGVDSTLKIQPAELGDSAVYLCASREGLSNEKLFFGSGTQLSVL.

The chain recombines TRBV19 with TRBJ1-2; 12 bases map to TRBD1. Per germline, CDR1 LNHDA and CDR2 SQIVND (reference sequence). This CDR3 is built from 14 residues. V was pared by 5 bases and J by 8 bases, with 6 bases of the junction left unmatched. CDR3 loop: CASSPRDRGLGYTF. In DNA form, the CDR3 reads TGTGCCAGTAGTCCTAGGGACAGGGGGCTCGGCTACACCTTC.

The genes are TRBV7-9 and TRBJ2-5; perhaps D is TRBD1 or TRBD2 (7 bases each). The CDR3 has 15 amino acids. With 5 bases removed from V and 0 bases from J, the gap between germline ends came to 13 bases. Per the germline V gene, CDR1 is SEHNR and CDR2 is FQNEAQ (reference sequence). The chain's CDR3 is CASSPGGGNQETQYF. The CDR3 bases are TGTGCCAGCAGCCCAGGGGGAGGGAACCAAGAGACCCAGTACTTC.

The rearrangement links TRBV28 to TRBJ2-7, with TRBD1 matching 9 bases. The CDR3 is 15 amino acids. V was pared by 8 bases and J by 0 bases, with 8 bases of the junction left unmatched. CDR1 MDHEN and CDR2 SYDVKM come from the germline V gene. The CDR3 protein is CASLPGQGASYEQYF. The CDR3 DNA sequence: TGTGCCAGCCTCCCGGGACAGGGAGCCTCCTACGAGCAGTACTTC.

The gene calls are TRBV28 and TRBJ2-7; D remains unclear. The CDR3 is made up of 11 amino acids. Trimming stripped 3 bases from V and 3 bases from J, with 3 bases between. Germline CDR1 is MDHEN and CDR2 is SYDVKM. The CDR3 DNA is TGTGCCAGCAGTTTCAGCTACGAGCAGTACTTC. Translating gives CASSFSYEQYF.

V and J are TRBV5-1 and TRBJ2-3; perhaps TRBD1 as D (8 bases). With 4 bases removed from V and 0 bases from J, the gap between germline ends came to 12 bases. The CDR3 consists of 15 residues. Looked up from germline, CDR1 is SGHRS and CDR2 is YFSETQ. The CDR3 DNA reads as TGCGCCAGCAGCCGGGGGGACAGGAGCACAGATACGCAGTATTTT. Protein sequence: CASSRGDRSTDTQYF.

This clone came up once. This rearrangement joins TRBV7-2 to TRBJ2-7; D not resolved. V dropped 1 base and J dropped 0 bases, with 4 bases sitting between them. The CDR3 contains 13 residues. Per germline, CDR1 SGHTA and CDR2 FQGNSA. This CDR3 is CASSLGASYEQYF. The CDR3, as DNA: TGTGCCAGCAGCTTAGGGGCCTCCTACGAGCAGTACTTC.

This chain connects TRBV6-5 to TRBJ1-1; D remains ambiguous. V dropped 6 bases and J dropped 3 bases, with 14 bases sitting between them. The CDR3 length is 14 residues. Germline assignment: CDR1 MNHEY and CDR2 SVGAGI. Here the CDR3 DNA reads TGTGCCAGCAGATCCTGGTATAGGGACACTGAAGCTTTCTTT. Its translation is CASRSWYRDTEAFF.

This chain uses TRBV5-6 with TRBJ2-4, with D maybe TRBD1 (6 bases). CDR1 and CDR2 (germline): SGHDT, YYEEEE. This CDR3 comprises 17 residues. V was clipped by 4 bases and J by 0 bases, with 17 bases between them. The CDR3 sequence: CASSPTGQYLAKNIQYF. In DNA form, the CDR3 reads TGTGCCAGCAGCCCCACTGGACAGTATCTAGCCAAAAACATTCAGTACTTC.

The J gene is TRBJ2-5, the V gene TRBV10-3; possibly TRBD2 for D (5 bases). The CDR3 runs 15 residues. The germline V gene encodes CDR1 ENHRY and CDR2 SYGVKD. V lost 2 bases, J lost 4 bases, and 14 bases lay in between. The CDR3 DNA is TGTGCCATCAGTGAGCCCCCGCTAGCTCCAGAGACCCAGTACTTC. It codes for CAISEPPLAPETQYF.

The rearrangement uses TRBV5-1 and TRBJ2-2, with TRBD1 as a possible D gene (6 bases). V was trimmed by 0 bases and J by 6 bases, leaving 15 bases between them. CDR3 length: 16 amino acids. From germline, CDR1 is SGHRS and CDR2 YFSETQ. Written as DNA, the CDR3 is TGCGCCAGCAGCTTGGTGGCAGGGGCCCCATCCGGGGAGCTGTTTTTT. Its translation is CASSLVAGAPSGELFF. The full variable domain, with the rest looked up from reference TRBV5-1 and TRBJ2-2, is KAGVTQTPRYLIKTRGQQVTLSCSPISGHRSVSWYQQTPGQGLQFLFEYFSETQRNKGNFPGRFSGRQFSNSRSEMNVSTLELGDSALYLCASSLVAGAPSGELFFGEGSRLTVL.